This record covers a single T cell receptor (beta chain). Its antigen remains unknown. The entry originates in a study of cytomegalovirus exposure and HLA in healthy donors. Study background: The roughly 660 first-cohort repertoires shared a platform with the approximately 120 validation repertoires, as reported in a later analysis.

Study outcomes and limitations: According to a subsequent analysis, TCR clusters from the first cohort were inclined to appear together in the 110 or so validation repertoires. Reported performance of the classifier showed diagnosis of cytomegalovirus status with high specificity and sensitivity. Confirmation in vitro established that a few CMV-associated chains were specific for CMV antigens.

Profiling relied on immunoSEQ multiplex PCR, and the TCRdb table lists in-frame clones only, not all of them. The table includes about 140,000 clones, roughly nine tenths detected once. This receptor was taken from a man younger than 35 in good health and CMV-seronegative. Sequencing was done on a sample of PBMCs.

The CDR3 nucleotides are TGTGCCAGCAGTGAACAGGGGAGGGTGAACACTGAAGCTTTCTTT. This sequence encodes CASSEQGRVNTEAFF. The rearrangement joins TRBV6-1 to TRBJ1-1, with a weak D call TRBD1 (6 bases). Trimming cost V 2 bases and J 0 bases, with 10 bases left between them. The germline CDR1 and CDR2 sequences are MNHNS and SASEGT. CDR3 length: 15 residues.